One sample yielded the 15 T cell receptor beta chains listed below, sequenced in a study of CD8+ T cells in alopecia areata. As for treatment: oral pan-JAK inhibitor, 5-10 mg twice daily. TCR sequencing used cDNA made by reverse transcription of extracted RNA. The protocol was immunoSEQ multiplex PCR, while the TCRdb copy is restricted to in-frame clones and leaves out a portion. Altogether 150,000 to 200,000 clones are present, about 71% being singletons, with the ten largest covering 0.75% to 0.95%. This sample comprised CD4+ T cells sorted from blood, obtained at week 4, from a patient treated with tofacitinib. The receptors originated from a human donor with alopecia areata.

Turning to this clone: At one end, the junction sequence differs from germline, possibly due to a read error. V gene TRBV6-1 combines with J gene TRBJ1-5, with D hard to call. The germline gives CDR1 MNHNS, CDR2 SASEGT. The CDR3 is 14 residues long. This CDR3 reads CASTEVGYQQPQHF. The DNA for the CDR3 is TGTGCCAGCACTGAAGTAGGGTATCAGCAGCCCCAGCATTTT.

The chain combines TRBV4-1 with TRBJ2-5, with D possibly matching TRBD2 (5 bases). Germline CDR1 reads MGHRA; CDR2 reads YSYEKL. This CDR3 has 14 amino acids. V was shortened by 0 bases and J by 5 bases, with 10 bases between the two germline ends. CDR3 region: CASSQDFSGETQYF. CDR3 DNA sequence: TGCGCCAGCAGCCAAGATTTTTCGGGGGAGACCCAGTACTTC.

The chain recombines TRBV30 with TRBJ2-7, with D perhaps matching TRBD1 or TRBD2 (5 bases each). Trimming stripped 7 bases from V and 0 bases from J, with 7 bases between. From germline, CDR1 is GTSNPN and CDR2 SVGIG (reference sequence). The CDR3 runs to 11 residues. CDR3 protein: CASGTSYEQYF. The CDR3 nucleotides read TGTGCCTCTGGGACCTCCTACGAGCAGTACTTC. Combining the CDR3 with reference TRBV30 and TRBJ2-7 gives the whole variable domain SQTIHQWPATLVQPVGSPLSLECTVEGTSNPNLYWYRQAAGRGLQLLFYSVGIGQISSEVPQNLSASRPQDRQFILSSKKLLLSDSGFYLCASGTSYEQYFGPGTRLTVT.

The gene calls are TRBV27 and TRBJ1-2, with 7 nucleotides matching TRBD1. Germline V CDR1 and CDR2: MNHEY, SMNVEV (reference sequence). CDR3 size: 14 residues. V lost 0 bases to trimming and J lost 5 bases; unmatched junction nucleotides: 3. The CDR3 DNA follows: TGTGCCAGCAGTTTATCAGGGGGCGCTTATGGCTACACCTTC. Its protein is CASSLSGGAYGYTF.

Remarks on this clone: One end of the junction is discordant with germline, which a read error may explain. This CDR3 reads CAWSPAGGKADF. In nucleotides, the CDR3 is TGTGCCTGGAGTCCCGCCGGGGGGAAGGCCGACTTC. The V call is TRBV30, the J call TRBJ2-5, with TRBD2 matching 7 bases. The CDR3 extends over 12 amino acids. The germline CDR1 and CDR2 sequences are GTSNPN and SVGIG (reference sequence).

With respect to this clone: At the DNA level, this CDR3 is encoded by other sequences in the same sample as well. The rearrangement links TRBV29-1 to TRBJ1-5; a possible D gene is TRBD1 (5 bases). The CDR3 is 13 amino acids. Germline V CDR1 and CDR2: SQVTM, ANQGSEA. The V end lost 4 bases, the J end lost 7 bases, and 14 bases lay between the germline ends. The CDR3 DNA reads TGCAGCGTTGGTACGGGAAGGGACCAGCCCCAGCATTTT. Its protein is CSVGTGRDQPQHF.

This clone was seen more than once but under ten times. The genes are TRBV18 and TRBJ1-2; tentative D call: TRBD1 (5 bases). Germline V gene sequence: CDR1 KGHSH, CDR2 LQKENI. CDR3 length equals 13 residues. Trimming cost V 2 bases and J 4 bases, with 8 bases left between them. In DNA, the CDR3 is TGTGCCAGCTCACCAGAGACAGCCTATGGCTACACCTTC. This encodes CASSPETAYGYTF.

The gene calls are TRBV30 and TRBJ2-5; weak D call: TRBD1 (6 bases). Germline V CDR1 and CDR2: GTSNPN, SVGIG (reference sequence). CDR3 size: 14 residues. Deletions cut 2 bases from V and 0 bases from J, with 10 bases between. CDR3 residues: CAWSTGRYQETQYF. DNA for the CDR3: TGTGCCTGGAGTACAGGGCGCTACCAAGAGACCCAGTACTTC.

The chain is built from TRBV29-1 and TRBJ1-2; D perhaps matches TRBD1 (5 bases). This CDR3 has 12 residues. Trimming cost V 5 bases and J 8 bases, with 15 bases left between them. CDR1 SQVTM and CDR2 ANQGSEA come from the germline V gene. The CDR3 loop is CSVTGTKGGYTF. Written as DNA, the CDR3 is TGCAGCGTTACCGGGACCAAGGGGGGCTACACCTTC.

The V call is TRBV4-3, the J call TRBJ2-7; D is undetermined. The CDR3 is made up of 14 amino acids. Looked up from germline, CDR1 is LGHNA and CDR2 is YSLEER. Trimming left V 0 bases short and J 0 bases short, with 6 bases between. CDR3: CASSQESVSYEQYF. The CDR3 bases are TGCGCCAGCAGCCAAGAGAGTGTCTCCTACGAGCAGTACTTC.

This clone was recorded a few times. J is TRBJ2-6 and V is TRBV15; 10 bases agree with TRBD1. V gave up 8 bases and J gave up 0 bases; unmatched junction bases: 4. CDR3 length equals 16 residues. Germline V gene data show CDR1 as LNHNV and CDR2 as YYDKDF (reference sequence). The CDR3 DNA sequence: TGTGCCACCGGGACAGGGGCCCGCTCTGGGGCCAACGTCCTGACTTTC. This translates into CATGTGARSGANVLTF.

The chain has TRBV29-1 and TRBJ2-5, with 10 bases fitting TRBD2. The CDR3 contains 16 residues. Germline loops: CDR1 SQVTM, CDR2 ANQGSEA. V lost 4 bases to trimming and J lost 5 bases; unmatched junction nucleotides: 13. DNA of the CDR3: TGCAGCGTTGTCCTAGGGGGACTAGCGACTCGGGAGACCCAGTACTTC. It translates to CSVVLGGLATRETQYF.

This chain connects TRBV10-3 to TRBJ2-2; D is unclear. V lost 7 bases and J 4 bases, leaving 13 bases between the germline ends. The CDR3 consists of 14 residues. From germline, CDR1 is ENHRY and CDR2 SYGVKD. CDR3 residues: CAITPDGLTGELFF. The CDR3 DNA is TGTGCCATCACCCCGGACGGTCTCACCGGGGAGCTGTTTTTT.

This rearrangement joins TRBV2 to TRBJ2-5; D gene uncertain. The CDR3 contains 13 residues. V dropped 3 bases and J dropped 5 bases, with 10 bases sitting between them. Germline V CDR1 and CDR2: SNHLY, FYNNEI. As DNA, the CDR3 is TGTGCCAGCAGTGACGGCAGCTTGGAGACCCAGTACTTC. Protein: CASSDGSLETQYF.

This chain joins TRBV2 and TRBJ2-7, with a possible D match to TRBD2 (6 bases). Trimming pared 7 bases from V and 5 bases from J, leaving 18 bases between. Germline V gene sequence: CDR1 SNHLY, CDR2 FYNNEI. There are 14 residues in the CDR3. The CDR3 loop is CASKGGGLPNEQYF. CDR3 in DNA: TGTGCCAGCAAGGGTGGAGGGCTACCCAACGAGCAGTACTTC.